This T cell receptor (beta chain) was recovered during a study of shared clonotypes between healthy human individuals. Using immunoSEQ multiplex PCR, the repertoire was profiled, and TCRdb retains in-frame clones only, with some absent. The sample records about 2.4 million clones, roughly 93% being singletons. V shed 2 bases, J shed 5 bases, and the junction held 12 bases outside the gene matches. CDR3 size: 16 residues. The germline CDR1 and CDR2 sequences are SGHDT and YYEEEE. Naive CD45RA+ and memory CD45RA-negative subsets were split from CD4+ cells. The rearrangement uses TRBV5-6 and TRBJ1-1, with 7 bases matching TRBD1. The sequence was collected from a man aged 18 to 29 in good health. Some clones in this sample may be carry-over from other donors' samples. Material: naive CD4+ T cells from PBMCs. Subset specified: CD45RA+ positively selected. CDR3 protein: CASSLIRDSHGTEAFF. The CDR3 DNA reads TGTGCCAGCAGCTTAATCCGGGACAGCCACGGGACTGAAGCTTTCTTT.